Shown below are 10 T cell receptor beta chains from a single sample sequenced in a study of blood T cell repertoires in COVID-19. Method: immunoSEQ multiplex PCR; TCRdb's copy keeps in-frame clones and lacks some. The table records around 230,000 clones, roughly 85% of them present only once. The sequencing input was peripheral blood. The source is a young man who had recovered from COVID-19.

This clone was seen a single time. The chain links TRBV18 to TRBJ2-1; TRBD2 matches 16 bases. J gave up 0 bases and V 6 bases, and 5 bases lay outside the gene matches. CDR1 is KGHSH, CDR2 LQKENI, per germline. This CDR3 is 18 amino acids long. CDR3 DNA sequence: TGTGCCAGCTCCCCGGGACTAGCGGGGGGGGCCTCCTACAATGAGCAGTTCTTC. Translating gives CASSPGLAGGASYNEQFF.

The rearrangement links TRBV9 to TRBJ2-2; TRBD1 agrees at 9 bases. Germline values: CDR1 SGDLS, CDR2 YYNGEE. The CDR3 spans 15 residues. Trimming removed 3 bases from V and 7 bases from J; junction bases left unmatched: 7. The CDR3 bases are TGTGCCAGCAGCGCCAAGGACAGGGGTATCGGGGAGCTGTTTTTT. Translation: CASSAKDRGIGELFF. The full variable domain, in which reference TRBV9 and TRBJ2-2 provide the parts outside the CDR3, is DSGVTQTPKHLITATGQRVTLRCSPRSGDLSVYWYQQSLDQGLQFLIQYYNGEERAKGNILERFSAQQFPDLHSELNLSSLELGDSALYFCASSAKDRGIGELFFGEGSRLTVL.

The CDR3 region has the DNA TGCAGCGTTGAAGATTTGAGAGGGTCCCTCGAGCAGTACTTC. Encoded protein: CSVEDLRGSLEQYF. The chain has TRBV29-1 and TRBJ2-7; possible D gene TRBD2, 5 bases. Per the germline V gene, CDR1 is SQVTM and CDR2 is ANQGSEA. V lost 0 bases and J 6 bases, leaving 15 bases between the germline ends. The CDR3 is 14 amino acids.

This chain joins TRBV9 and TRBJ1-1; tentative D call: TRBD1 (5 bases). Trimming shortened V by 2 bases and J by 0 bases, and 11 bases separated the two germline ends. This CDR3 has 15 residues. Germline values: CDR1 SGDLS, CDR2 YYNGEE. The CDR3 protein is CASSVADRLNTEAFF. DNA for the CDR3: TGTGCCAGCAGCGTCGCCGACAGACTGAACACTGAAGCTTTCTTT.

This chain joins TRBV30 and TRBJ2-7, with 7 bases lining up with TRBD1. J lost 4 bases, V lost 3 bases, and 3 bases had no gene match. CDR1 and CDR2 from the germline V gene are GTSNPN and SVGIG (reference sequence). CDR3 size: 12 residues. The CDR3 DNA follows: TGTGCCTGGAGCCAACAGGGGTACGAGCAGTACTTC. It translates to CAWSQQGYEQYF.

V and J are TRBV5-1 and TRBJ1-2, with 7 positions matching TRBD1. Unmatched junction bases numbered 8, after V lost 4 bases and J lost 8 bases. CDR3 size: 13 residues. Germline V gives CDR1 SGHRS, CDR2 YFSETQ. This chain's CDR3 is CASSPTGAGGYTF. CDR3 nucleotides: TGCGCCAGCAGCCCCACAGGGGCGGGCGGCTACACCTTC.

The chain employs TRBV5-4 and TRBJ1-1, with D tentatively TRBD1 (6 bases). This CDR3 region has 13 residues. Germline V lookup: CDR1 SGHNT, CDR2 YYREEE (reference sequence). Trimming shortened V by 3 bases and J by 6 bases, and 12 bases separated the two germline ends. The CDR3 is CASSSWGGAEAFF. The DNA for the CDR3 is TGTGCCAGCAGCTCGTGGGGGGGCGCTGAAGCTTTCTTT.

V and J are TRBV6-6 and TRBJ2-5, with 10 positions matching TRBD1. Germline CDR1 MNHNY, CDR2 SVGAGI (reference sequence). V lost 5 bases and J lost 5; bases outside the gene matches: 8. This CDR3 has 15 residues. DNA of the CDR3: TGTGCCAGCAGTCGGTACGGGACAGGGGTTGAGACCCAGTACTTC. Protein: CASSRYGTGVETQYF.

The DNA for the CDR3 is TGTGCCTGGGGACAGGCCGGATACGAGCAGTACTTC. Amino acid sequence: CAWGQAGYEQYF. This sequence joins TRBV30 and TRBJ2-7; TRBD1 matches 7 bases. V trimming: 5 bases; J trimming: 4 bases; junction bases outside the gene matches: 5. CDR1 is GTSNPN, CDR2 SVGIG, per germline (reference sequence). The CDR3 has 12 amino acids. The variable domain in full, with the rest retrieved from reference TRBV30 and TRBJ2-7, is SQTIHQWPATLVQPVGSPLSLECTVEGTSNPNLYWYRQAAGRGLQLLFYSVGIGQISSEVPQNLSASRPQDRQFILSSKKLLLSDSGFYLCAWGQAGYEQYFGPGTRLTVT.

The V gene is TRBV19, the J gene TRBJ1-2; TRBD1 matches 7 bases. Germline V gene lookup returns CDR1 LNHDA and CDR2 SQIVND (reference sequence). The CDR3 contains 14 residues. J gave up 1 base and V 4 bases, and 3 bases lay outside the gene matches. In DNA form, the CDR3 reads TGTGCCAGTAGTACCGGGACAGTTAACTATGGCTACACCTTC. Protein: CASSTGTVNYGYTF.